This TCR beta chain emerged from a study of early T cells in non-severe SARS-CoV-2 infection. Study details: It was bulk RNA from unsorted whole blood that was sequenced, and the chains were unpaired. Study-wide results and limits: CD4 and private specificities were missed by VDJdb matching, which favored anti-spike CD8 responses.

V was pared by 4 bases and J by 11 bases, with 29 bases between. This CDR3 spans 18 amino acids. Germline CDR1 LGHDT, CDR2 YNNKEL (reference sequence). A single count supports this clonotype. No antigen is known for it. Molecules of cDNA were individually given unique molecular identifiers that were attached to them. TCRdb processed the 5' RACE reads anew with MiXCR; each CDR3 protein has one entry. The data hold some 80,000 distinct CDR3 sequences, with more than 9% observed a single time. The receptor was derived from an adult who was a healthcare worker with PCR-confirmed SARS-CoV-2 infection or an uninfected control (not recorded which). The sample consisted of whole blood. The chain has TRBV3-1 and TRBJ2-2; D is perhaps TRBD2 (6 bases). The CDR3, as DNA: TGTGCCAGCAGCCCTAAGGGGCTACCGGGACTCCCACCGGTTGAGCTGTTTTTT. It codes for CASSPKGLPGLPPVELFF. Variable domain in full (rest from reference TRBV3-1 and TRBJ2-2): DTAVSQTPKYLVTQMGNDKSIKCEQNLGHDTMYWYKQDSKKFLKIMFSYNNKELIINETVPNRFSPKSPDKAHLNLHINSLELGDSAVYFCASSPKGLPGLPPVELFFGEGSRLTVL.